This TCR beta chain came from a study of T cell changes during pregnancy in multiple sclerosis. V was clipped by 6 bases and J by 7 bases; unmatched bases: 6. The CDR3 loop spans 14 amino acids. Germline CDR1 and CDR2: MNHEY and SVGAGI. This clone was counted a few times. Libraries were prepared by immunoSEQ multiplex PCR; TCRdb keeps only in-frame clonotypes and omits some of them. This sample carries roughly 26,000 clones, 89% of them seen once, and the ten largest clones take roughly 15%. The chain is built from TRBV6-5 and TRBJ2-3, with 11 bases that match TRBD2. This clonotype was obtained from a female donor with multiple sclerosis, enrolled in a pregnancy study. The starting material was CD8+ T cells from peripheral blood mononuclear cells, obtained in the second trimester of pregnancy. For the CDR3, the DNA is TGTGCCAGCAGCCCGGGACTAGCGGTGAATACGCAGTATTTT. This codes for CASSPGLAVNTQYF.